This TCR beta chain appears in the sequencing data of a study of breast tumors, draining lymph nodes, adjacent tissues. Germline CDR1 SGDLS, CDR2 YYNGEE. This CDR3 is built from 14 residues. TCRdb ran MiXCR on the multiplex PCR reads and lists one entry per CDR3 protein. The repertoire holds fewer than 200,000 distinct CDR3 sequences, around 35% seen once, with approximately 3.9% in the top ten. Findings and caveats of the study: Most tumor T cells seemingly derive from lymph node, then expand in tumor.

This clonotype showed up many times. Its antigen is undetermined. At one end, the junction sequence differs from germline, possibly due to a read error. Breast cancer patients provided tissue from their axillary draining lymph nodes. The material sequenced was axillary lymph node tissue. This sequence joins TRBV9 and TRBJ2-5, with a possible D match to TRBD2 (6 bases). This clonotype was obtained from a female donor with breast cancer. Some clones in this sample may be carry-over from other donors' samples. The CDR3 nucleotides read TGTGCCAGCAGCGTAGCTACGGAGGGAGAGACCCAGTCCTTC. Translation: CASSVATEGETQSF.